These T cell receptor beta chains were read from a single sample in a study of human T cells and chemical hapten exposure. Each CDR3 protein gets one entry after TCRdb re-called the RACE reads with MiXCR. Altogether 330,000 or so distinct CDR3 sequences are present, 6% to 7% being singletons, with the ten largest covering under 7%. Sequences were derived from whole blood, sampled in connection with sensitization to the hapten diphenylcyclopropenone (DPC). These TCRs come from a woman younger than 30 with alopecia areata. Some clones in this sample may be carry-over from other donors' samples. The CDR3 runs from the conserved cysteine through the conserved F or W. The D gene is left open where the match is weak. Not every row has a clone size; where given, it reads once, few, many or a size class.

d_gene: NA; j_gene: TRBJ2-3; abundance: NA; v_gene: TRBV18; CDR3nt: TGTGCCAGCTCACCACTGGGTTCGGGCACAGATACGCAGTATTTT; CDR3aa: CASSPLGSGTDTQYF
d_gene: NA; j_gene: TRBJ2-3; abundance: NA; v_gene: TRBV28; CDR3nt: TGTGCCAGCGCCGCACTGGCGGATACGCAGTATTTT; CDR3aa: CASAALADTQYF
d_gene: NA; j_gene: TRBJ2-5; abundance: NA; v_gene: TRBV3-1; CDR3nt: TGTGCCAGCAGCCAAAATAAAGAGACCCAGTACTTC; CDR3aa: CASSQNKETQYF
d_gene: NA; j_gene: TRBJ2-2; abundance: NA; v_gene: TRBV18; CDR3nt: TGTGCCAGCTCACCACAAGGGAACACCGGGGAGCTGTTTTTT; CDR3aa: CASSPQGNTGELFF
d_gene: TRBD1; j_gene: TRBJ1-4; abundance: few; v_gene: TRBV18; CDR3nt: TGTGCCAGCTCACCACCGGGACAGGGAAGGACGGCAACTAATGAAAAACTGTTTTTT; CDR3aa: CASSPPGQGRTATNEKLFF
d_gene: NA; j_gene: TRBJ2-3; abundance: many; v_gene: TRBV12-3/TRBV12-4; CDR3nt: TGTGCCAGCAGTATCACTAGCACAGATACGCAGTATTTT; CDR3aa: CASSITSTDTQYF
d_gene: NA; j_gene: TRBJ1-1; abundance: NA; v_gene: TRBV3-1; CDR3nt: TGTGCCAGCAGCCCGGGACTCAACATCCAAGTCGGGGCTTTCTTT; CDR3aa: CASSPGLNIQVGAFF
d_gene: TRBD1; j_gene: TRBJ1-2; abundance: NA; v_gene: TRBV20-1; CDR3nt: TGCAGTGCTAGAGATGCGGGACAGAATTACTATGGCTACACCTTC; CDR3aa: CSARDAGQNYYGYTF
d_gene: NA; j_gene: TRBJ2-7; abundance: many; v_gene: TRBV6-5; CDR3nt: TGTGCCAGCAGTTACTCGTCGTTAGGCCACTCGTCCGGCGAGCAGTACTTC; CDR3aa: CASSYSSLGHSSGEQYF
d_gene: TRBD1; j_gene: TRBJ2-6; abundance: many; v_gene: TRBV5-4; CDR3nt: TGTGCCAGCAGCGGACAGGGGGCTGGAGGGGCCAACGTCCTGACTTTC; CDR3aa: CASSGQGAGGANVLTF
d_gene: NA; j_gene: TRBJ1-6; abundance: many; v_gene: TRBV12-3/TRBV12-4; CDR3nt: TGTGCCAGCAGTATTATGACAGATTCACCCCTCCACTTT; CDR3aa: CASSIMTDSPLHF
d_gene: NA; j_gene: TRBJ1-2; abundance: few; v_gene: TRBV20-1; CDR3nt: TGCAGTGCTAGAGCCAGGACGAGGGGCTACACCTTC; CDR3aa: CSARARTRGYTF
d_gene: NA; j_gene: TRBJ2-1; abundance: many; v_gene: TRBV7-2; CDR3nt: TGTGCCAGCAGCTTAGTGTCCTCATGGAACAATGAGCAGTTCTTC; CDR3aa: CASSLVSSWNNEQFF
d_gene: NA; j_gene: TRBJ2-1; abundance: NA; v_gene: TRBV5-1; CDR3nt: TGCGCCAGCAGGAGAACCACGGGGGCTACCTACAATGAGCAGTTCTTC; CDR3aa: CASRRTTGATYNEQFF
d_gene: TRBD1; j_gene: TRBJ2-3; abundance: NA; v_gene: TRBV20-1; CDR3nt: TGCAGTGCTAGTATAAGGGACAGCATCACAGATACGCAGTATTTT; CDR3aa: CSASIRDSITDTQYF
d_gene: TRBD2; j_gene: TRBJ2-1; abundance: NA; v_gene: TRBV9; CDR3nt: TGTGCCAGCAGCGTAGGTGCTAGCGGGGGGCCGAGCTCCTACAATGAGCAGTTCTTC; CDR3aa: CASSVGASGGPSSYNEQFF
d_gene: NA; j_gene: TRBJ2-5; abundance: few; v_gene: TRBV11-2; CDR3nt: TGTGCCAGCAGCTTAGGCGGGATCGGGCCCCAGTACTTC; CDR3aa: CASSLGGIGPQYF
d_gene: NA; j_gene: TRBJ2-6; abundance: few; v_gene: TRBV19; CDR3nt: TGTGCCAGTAGTACGGGACGGCCCTCTGGGGCCAACGTCCTGACTTTC; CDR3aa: CASSTGRPSGANVLTF
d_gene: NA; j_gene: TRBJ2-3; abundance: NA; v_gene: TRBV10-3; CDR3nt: TGTGCCATCAGTGAGGGTATTTCGGACAGATCCTCTAGCACAGATACGCAGTATTTT; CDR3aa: CAISEGISDRSSSTDTQYF
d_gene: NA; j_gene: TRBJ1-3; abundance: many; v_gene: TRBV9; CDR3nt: TGTGCCAGCAGCCCTCAAGTCGCTGGAAACACCATATATTTT; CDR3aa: CASSPQVAGNTIYF
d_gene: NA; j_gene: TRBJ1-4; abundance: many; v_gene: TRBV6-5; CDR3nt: TGTGCCAGCAGTTACAACCGGGGACCTAATGAAAAACTGTTTTTT; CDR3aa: CASSYNRGPNEKLFF
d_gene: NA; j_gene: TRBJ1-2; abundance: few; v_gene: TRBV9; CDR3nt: TGTGCCAGCAGCGCCTTTCCCGATAACTATGGCTACACCTTC; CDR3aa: CASSAFPDNYGYTF
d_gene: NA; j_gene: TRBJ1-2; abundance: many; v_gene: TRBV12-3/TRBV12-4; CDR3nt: TGTGCCAGCAGTTTAAACAGGGTAGAGGGCTACACCTTC; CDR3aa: CASSLNRVEGYTF
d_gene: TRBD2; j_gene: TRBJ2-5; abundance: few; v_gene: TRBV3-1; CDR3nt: TGTGCCAGCAGAGGAGCGGGGGGCCAGGAAGAGACCCAGTACTTC; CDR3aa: CASRGAGGQEETQYF
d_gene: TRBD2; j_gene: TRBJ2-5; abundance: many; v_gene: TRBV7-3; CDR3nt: TGTGCCAGCAGCCGACTAGCGGGGGCGGGAGAGACCCAGTACTTC; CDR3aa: CASSRLAGAGETQYF
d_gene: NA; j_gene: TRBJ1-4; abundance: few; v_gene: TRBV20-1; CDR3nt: TGCAGTGCTAGCCAGCCCGGAGGGGTAGAGGAAAAACTGTTTTTT; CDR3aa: CSASQPGGVEEKLFF
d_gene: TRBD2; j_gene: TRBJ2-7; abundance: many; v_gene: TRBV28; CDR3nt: TGTGCCAGCAGCTCTGGGGGGGGAGGGCAGTACTTC; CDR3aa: CASSSGGGGQYF